Ten or more counts support the clone carrying this TCR beta chain. The antigen is undetermined. Using 10%, 30% or 50% RNA, naive CD8 libraries were derived from roughly 20,000 to 1,000,000 sorted cells. MiXCR was run by TCRdb on the PCR reads, yielding one entry per CDR3 protein. The data show roughly 320,000 distinct CDR3 sequences, 20% to 25% seen once. This entry is derived from a study of molecular identifiers for immune sequencing clone quantification. Findings and caveats of the study: In CMV-specific effectors, clones above 20 copies held over 97% of molecules; naive, under 1%.

V was shortened by 5 bases and J by 6 bases, with 10 bases between the two germline ends. The CDR3 sequence is 12 residues long. The germline gives CDR1 MNHEY, CDR2 SVGEGT. This TCR derives from a human donor in good health. Some libraries in this study had Jurkat cell RNA spiked in. Sequencing input: naive CD8+ T cells from blood, with Jurkat cell RNA spiked in. The subset: FACS-sorted CD8+CD4-CCR7+CD45RA+ naive T cells. This chain connects TRBV6-2 or TRBV6-3 to TRBJ1-1; maybe TRBD1 (5 bases). CDR3 sequence (DNA): TGTGCCAGCAGTCGAGGGGTCCCTGAAGCTTTCTTT. Its translation is CASSRGVPEAFF.